Sequencing of this T cell receptor (beta chain) was carried out in a study of blood T cell repertoires in COVID-19. Study information: The study drew acute and convalescent COVID-19 samples from the United States, Italy and Spain. The analysed material was cDNA or gDNA that came from T cells, B-cell-depleted T cells, or PBMCs.

The CDR3 consists of 14 residues. Losses at the gene ends were 3 bases for V and 3 bases for J; bases not matched to a gene: 6. Germline values: CDR1 DFQATT, CDR2 SNEGSKA (reference sequence). The data were produced by immunoSEQ multiplex PCR, yet TCRdb's version contains in-frame clones alone and is incomplete. The sample contains 200,000 to 300,000 clones, 65% to 90% of which appear only once. The source of this sequence is a man aged 50-59 years with COVID-19, enrolled during active disease. The chain is built from TRBV20-1 and TRBJ2-5, with 8 bases matching TRBD2. Sample: peripheral blood. The DNA of the CDR3 is TGCAGTGCTAGTATGGGACTAGTGAAAGAGACCCAGTACTTC. It translates to CSASMGLVKETQYF.